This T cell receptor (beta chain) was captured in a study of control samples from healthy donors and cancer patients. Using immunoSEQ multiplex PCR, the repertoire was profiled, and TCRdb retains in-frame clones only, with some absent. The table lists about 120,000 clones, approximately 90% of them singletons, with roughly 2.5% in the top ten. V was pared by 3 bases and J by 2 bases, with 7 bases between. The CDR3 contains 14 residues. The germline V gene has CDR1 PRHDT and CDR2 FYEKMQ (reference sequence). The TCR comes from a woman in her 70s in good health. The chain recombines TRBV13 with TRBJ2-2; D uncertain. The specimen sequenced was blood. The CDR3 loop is CASSFQANTGELFF. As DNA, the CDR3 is TGTGCCAGCAGCTTCCAGGCAAACACCGGGGAGCTGTTTTTT.